This T cell receptor (beta chain) was retrieved from a study of cytomegalovirus exposure and HLA in healthy donors. As for this clone: Its antigen is still unknown.

13 Jbeta primers and 60 Vbeta primers were used for the PCR. TCRdb's table, derived via immunoSEQ multiplex PCR, lists solely in-frame clones and lacks some. The sample lists 35,000 to 45,000 clones, 40% to 60% occurring once. With 2 bases removed from V and 1 base from J, the gap between germline ends came to 5 bases. Germline assignment: CDR1 SGDLS and CDR2 YYNGEE. The CDR3 is 13 residues long. Findings of the study overall: The study put 150 or so TCR beta chains on its list as cytomegalovirus-associated.

The chain recombines TRBV9 with TRBJ2-3; D remains ambiguous. Sequencing was done on a sample of PBMCs. The TCR was taken from a human donor in good health. CDR3 sequence (DNA): TGTGCCAGCAGCGTCTTCGGCACAGATACGCAGTATTTT. As protein: CASSVFGTDTQYF.